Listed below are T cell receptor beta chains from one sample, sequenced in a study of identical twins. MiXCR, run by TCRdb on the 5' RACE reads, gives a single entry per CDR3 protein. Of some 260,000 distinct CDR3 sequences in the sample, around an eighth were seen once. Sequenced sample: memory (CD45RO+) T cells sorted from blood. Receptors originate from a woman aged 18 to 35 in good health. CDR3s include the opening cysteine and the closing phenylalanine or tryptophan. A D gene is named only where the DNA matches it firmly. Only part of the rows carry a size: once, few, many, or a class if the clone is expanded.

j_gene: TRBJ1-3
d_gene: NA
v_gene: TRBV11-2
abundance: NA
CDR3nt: TGTGCCAGCAGCTTAGGGTATGTCAGTACCTCTGGAAACACCATATATTTT
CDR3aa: CASSLGYVSTSGNTIYF

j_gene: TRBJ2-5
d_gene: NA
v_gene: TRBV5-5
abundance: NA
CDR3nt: TGTGCCAGCAGCTTGGCGGGGCAGTACCAAGAGACCCAGTACTTC
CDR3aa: CASSLAGQYQETQYF

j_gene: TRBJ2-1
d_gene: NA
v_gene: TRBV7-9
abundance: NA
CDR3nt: TGTGCCAGCAGCTTAGCGGCTAGCCCAGATACCGAGCAGTTCTTC
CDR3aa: CASSLAASPDTEQFF

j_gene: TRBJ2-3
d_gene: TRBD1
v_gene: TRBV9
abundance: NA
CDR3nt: TGTGCCAGCAGCGCCAGACACAGGGGAGACGGCACAGATACGCAGTATTTT
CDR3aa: CASSARHRGDGTDTQYF

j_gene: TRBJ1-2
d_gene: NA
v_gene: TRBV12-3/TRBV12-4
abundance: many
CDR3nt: TGTGCCAGCAGTTTCTCGGGGGGCAGAGGCTATGGCTACACCTTC
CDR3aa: CASSFSGGRGYGYTF

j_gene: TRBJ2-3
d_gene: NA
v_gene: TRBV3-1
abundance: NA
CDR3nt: TGTGCCAGCAGCCAAGTAACAGCAGATACGCAGTATTTT
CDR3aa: CASSQVTADTQYF

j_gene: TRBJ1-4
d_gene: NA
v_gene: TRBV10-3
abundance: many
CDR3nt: TGTGCCATCAGTTCGTCCTATGGGGAAGAAAAACTGTTTTTT
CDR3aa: CAISSSYGEEKLFF

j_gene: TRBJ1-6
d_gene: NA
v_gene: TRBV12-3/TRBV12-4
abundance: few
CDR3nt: TGTGCCAGCAGTTTAGTTGCCGGCGGGGGATCACCCCTCCACTTT
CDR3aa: CASSLVAGGGSPLHF

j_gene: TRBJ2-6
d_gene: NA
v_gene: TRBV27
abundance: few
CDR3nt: TGTGCCAGCAGTTTGGCCCGGGCCAACGTCCTGACTTTC
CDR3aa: CASSLARANVLTF

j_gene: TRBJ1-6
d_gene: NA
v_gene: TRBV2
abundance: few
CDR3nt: TGTGCCAGCAGTGAAGGACCACTTCCCACACCCCTCCACTTT
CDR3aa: CASSEGPLPTPLHF

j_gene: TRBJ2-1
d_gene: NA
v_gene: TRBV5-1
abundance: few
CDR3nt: TGCGCCAGCAGCTTGGGACAGGACTACAATGAGCAGTTCTTC
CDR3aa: CASSLGQDYNEQFF